This TCR beta chain stems from a study of CXCR3-negative and CXCR3-positive naive CD8 T cells. Study-wide findings and caveats: Comparably high diversity was seen in both naive subsets, and much lower diversity in memory CD8+ cells. The study found that naive CXCR3-negative and CXCR3-positive cells shared TRBV-TRBJ usage, while memory cells differed.

This CDR3 has 13 residues. Germline CDR1 and CDR2: SQVTM and ANQGSEA. With respect to this clonotype: Its cognate antigen is unknown.

With UMI labels, 5' RACE was used to prepare the TRB cDNA libraries. TCRdb re-analyzed the 5' RACE reads; it lists each CDR3 protein once, without DNA. The sample has tens of thousands of distinct CDR3 sequences; the top ten hold around 24%. Sequencing input: memory CD8+ T cells from blood. The TCR was taken from a human donor in good health. Some clones in this sample may be carry-over from other donors' samples. The chain couples TRBV29-1 to TRBJ1-2; TCRdb calls TRBD1, which cannot be checked without DNA. CDR3 protein: CSVEPGLGYGYTF.